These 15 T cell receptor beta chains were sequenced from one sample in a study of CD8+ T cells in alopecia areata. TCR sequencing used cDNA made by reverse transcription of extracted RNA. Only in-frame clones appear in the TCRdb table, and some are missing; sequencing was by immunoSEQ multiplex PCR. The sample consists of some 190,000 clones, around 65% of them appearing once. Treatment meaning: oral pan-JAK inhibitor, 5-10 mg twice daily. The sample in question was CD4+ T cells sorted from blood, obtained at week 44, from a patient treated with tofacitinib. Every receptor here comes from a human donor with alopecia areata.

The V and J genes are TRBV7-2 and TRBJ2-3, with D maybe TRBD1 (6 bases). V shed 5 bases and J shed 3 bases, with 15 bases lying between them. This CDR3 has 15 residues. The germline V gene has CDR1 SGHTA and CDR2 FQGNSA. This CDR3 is CASSAGAPRTDTQYF. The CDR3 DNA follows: TGTGCCAGCAGCGCAGGGGCCCCAAGAACAGATACGCAGTATTTT. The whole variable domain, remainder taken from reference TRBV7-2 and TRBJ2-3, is GAGVSQSPSNKVTEKGKDVELRCDPISGHTALYWYRQSLGQGLEFLIYFQGNSAPDKSGLPSDRFSAERTGGSVSTLTIQRTQQEDSAVYLCASSAGAPRTDTQYFGPGTRLTVL.

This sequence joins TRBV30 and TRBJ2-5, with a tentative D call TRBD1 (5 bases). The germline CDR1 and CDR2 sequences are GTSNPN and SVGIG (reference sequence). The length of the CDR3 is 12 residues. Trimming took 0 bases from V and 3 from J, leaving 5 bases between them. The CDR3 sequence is CAWSVQEETQYF. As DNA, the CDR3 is TGTGCCTGGAGTGTACAGGAAGAGACCCAGTACTTC.

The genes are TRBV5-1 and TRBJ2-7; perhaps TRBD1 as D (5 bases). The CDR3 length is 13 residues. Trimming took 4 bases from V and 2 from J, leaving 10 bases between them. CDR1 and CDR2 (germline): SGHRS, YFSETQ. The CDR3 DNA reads TGCGCCAGCAGCCAGGACAACACCTACGAGCAGTACTTC. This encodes CASSQDNTYEQYF.

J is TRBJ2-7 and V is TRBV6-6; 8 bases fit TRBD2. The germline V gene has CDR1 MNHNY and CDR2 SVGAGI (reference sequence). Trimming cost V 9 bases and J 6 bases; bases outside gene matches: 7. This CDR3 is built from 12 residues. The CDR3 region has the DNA TGTGCCAGTAGTGCGGGGGGTTTCGAGCAGTACTTC. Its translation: CASSAGGFEQYF.

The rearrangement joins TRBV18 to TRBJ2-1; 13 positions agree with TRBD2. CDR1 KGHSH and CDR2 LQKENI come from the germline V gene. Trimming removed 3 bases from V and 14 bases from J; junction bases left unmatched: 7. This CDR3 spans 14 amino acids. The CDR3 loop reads CASSPPTSGGIKFF. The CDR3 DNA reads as TGTGCCAGCTCACCCCCGACTAGCGGGGGGATCAAGTTCTTC.

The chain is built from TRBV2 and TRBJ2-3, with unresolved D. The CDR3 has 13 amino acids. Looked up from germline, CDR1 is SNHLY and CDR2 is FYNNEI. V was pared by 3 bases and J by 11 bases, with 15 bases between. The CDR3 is CASSDGYNYGQYF. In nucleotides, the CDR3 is TGTGCCAGCAGTGATGGGTACAACTACGGGCAGTATTTT.

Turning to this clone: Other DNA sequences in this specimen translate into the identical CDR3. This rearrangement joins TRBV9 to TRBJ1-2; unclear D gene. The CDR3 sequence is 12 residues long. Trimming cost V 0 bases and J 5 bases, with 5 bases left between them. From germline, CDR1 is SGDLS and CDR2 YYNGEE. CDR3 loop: CASSVGSYGYTF. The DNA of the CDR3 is TGTGCCAGCAGCGTAGGATCGTATGGCTACACCTTC.

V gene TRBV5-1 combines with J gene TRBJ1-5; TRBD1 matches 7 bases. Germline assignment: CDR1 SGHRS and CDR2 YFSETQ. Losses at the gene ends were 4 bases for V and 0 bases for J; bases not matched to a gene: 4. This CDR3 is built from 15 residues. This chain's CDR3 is CASSPWTGSNQPQHF. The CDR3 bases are TGCGCCAGCAGCCCCTGGACAGGTAGCAATCAGCCCCAGCATTTT.

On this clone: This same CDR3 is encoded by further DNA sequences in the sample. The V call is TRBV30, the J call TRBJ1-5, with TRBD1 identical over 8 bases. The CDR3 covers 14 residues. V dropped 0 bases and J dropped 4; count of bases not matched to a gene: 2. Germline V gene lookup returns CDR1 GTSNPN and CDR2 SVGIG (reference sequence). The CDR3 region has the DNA TGTGCCTGGAGTGTAGGACAGGGTAATCAGCCCCAGCATTTT. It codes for CAWSVGQGNQPQHF.

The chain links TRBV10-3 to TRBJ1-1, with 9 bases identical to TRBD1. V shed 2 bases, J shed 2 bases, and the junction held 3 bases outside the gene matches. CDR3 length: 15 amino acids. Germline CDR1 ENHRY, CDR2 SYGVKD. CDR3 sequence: CAISEGQGKNTEAFF. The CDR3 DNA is TGTGCCATCAGTGAGGGACAGGGGAAAAACACTGAAGCTTTCTTT.

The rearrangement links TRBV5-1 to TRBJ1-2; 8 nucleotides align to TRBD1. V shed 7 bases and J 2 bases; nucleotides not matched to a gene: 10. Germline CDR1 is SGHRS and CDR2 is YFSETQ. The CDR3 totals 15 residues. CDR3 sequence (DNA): TGCGCCAGCGGCCCAGTTAGGACAGGGAACTATGGCTACACCTTC. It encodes CASGPVRTGNYGYTF.

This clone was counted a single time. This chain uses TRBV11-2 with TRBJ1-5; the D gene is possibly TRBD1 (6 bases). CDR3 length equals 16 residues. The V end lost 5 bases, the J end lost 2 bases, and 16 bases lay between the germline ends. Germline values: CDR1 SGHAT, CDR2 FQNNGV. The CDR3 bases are TGTGCCAGCAGCGCGACAGGTCGAGGAGGCAATCAGCCCCAGCATTTT. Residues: CASSATGRGGNQPQHF.

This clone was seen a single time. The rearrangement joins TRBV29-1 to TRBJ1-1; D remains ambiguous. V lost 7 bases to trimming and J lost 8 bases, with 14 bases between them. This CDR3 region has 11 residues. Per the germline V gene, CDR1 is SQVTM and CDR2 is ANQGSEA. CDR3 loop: CSAILNIEAFF. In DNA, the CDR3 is TGCAGCGCTATACTAAACATCGAAGCTTTCTTT. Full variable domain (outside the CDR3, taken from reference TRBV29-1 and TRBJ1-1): SAVISQKPSRDICQRGTSLTIQCQVDSQVTMMFWYRQQPGQSLTLIATANQGSEATYESGFVIDKFPISRPNLTFSTLTVSNMSPEDSSIYLCSAILNIEAFFGQGTRLTVV.

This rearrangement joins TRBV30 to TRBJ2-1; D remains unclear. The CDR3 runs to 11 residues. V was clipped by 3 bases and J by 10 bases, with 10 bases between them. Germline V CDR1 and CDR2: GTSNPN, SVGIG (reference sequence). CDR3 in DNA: TGTGCCTGGAGCCTAAAGACAGAGCAGTTCTTC. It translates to CAWSLKTEQFF.

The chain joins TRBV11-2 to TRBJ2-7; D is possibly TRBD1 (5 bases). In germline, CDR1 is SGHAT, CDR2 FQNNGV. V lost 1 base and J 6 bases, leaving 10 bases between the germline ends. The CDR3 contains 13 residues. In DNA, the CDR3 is TGTGCCAGCAGCTTAGCAGGGCCCCGCGAGCAGTACTTC. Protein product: CASSLAGPREQYF.